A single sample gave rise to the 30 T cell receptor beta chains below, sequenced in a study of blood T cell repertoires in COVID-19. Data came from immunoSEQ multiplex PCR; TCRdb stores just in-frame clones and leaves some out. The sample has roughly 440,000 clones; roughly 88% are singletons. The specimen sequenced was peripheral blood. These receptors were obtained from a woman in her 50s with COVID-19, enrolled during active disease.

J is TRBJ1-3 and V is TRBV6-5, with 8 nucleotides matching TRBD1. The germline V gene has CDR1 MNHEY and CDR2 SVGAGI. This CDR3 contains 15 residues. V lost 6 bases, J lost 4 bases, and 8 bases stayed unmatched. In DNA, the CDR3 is TGTGCCAGCAGATCGACCGGGACAGGCGGAAACACCATATATTTT. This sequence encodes CASRSTGTGGNTIYF.

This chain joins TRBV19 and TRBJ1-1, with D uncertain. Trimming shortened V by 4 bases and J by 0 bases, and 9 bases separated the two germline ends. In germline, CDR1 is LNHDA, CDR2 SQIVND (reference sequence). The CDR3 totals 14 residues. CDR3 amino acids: CASSTGYMNTEAFF. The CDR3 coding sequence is TGTGCCAGTAGTACAGGCTACATGAACACTGAAGCTTTCTTT. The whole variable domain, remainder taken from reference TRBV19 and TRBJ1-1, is DGGITQSPKYLFRKEGQNVTLSCEQNLNHDAMYWYRQDPGQGLRLIYYSQIVNDFQKGDIAEGYSVSREKKESFPLTVTSAQKNPTAFYLCASSTGYMNTEAFFGQGTRLTVV.

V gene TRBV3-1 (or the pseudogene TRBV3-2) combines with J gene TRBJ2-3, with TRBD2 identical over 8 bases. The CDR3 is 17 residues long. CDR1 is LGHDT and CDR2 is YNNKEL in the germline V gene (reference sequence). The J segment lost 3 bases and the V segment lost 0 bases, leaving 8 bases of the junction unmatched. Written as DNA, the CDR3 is TGTGCCAGCAGCCAAGAACGGGGGGGCGCGGGGACAGATACGCAGTATTTT. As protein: CASSQERGGAGTDTQYF.

The chain's CDR3 is CASTLALGQGFNTF. DNA of the CDR3: TGTGCCAGCACCCTTGCATTGGGACAGGGGTTCAACACCTTC. The rearrangement links TRBV5-5 to TRBJ1-2; TRBD1 matches at 10 bases. Germline V CDR1 and CDR2: SGHKS, YYEKEE (reference sequence). V shed 6 bases and J 12 bases; nucleotides not matched to a gene: 14. The CDR3 length is 14 residues.

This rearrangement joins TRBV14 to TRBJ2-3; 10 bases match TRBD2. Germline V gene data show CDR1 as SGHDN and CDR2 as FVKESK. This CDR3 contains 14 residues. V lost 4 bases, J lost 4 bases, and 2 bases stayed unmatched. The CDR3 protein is CASSPGLAADTQYF. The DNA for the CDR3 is TGTGCCAGCAGCCCCGGACTAGCGGCAGATACGCAGTATTTT.

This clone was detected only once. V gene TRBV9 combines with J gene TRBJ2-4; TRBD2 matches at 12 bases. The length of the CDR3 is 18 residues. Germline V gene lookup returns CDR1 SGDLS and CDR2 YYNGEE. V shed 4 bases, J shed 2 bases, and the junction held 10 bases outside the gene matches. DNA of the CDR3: TGTGCCAGCAGCACATCCCCAGGACTAGCGGGGTCCAAAAACATTCAGTACTTC. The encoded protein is CASSTSPGLAGSKNIQYF.

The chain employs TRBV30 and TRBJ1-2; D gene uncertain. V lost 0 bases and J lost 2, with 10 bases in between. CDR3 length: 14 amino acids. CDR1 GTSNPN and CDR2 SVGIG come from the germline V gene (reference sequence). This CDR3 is CAWSVRPVNYGYTF. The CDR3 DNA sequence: TGTGCCTGGAGTGTACGCCCAGTCAACTATGGCTACACCTTC. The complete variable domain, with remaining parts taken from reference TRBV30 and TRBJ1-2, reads SQTIHQWPATLVQPVGSPLSLECTVEGTSNPNLYWYRQAAGRGLQLLFYSVGIGQISSEVPQNLSASRPQDRQFILSSKKLLLSDSGFYLCAWSVRPVNYGYTFGSGTRLTVV.

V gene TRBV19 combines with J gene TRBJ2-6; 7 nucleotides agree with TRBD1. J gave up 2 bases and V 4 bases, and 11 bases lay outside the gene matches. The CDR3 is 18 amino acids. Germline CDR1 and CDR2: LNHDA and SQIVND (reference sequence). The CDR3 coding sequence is TGTGCCAGTAGTAGTACAGGGGCCCGCCCGGCTGGGGCCAACGTCCTGACTTTC. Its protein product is CASSSTGARPAGANVLTF.

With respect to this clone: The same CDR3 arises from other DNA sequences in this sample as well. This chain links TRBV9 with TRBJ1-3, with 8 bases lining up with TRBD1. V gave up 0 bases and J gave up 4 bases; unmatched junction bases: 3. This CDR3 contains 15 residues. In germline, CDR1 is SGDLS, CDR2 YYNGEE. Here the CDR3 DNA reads TGTGCCAGCAGCGTAGGGACAGGGTCCGGAAACACCATATATTTT. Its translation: CASSVGTGSGNTIYF.

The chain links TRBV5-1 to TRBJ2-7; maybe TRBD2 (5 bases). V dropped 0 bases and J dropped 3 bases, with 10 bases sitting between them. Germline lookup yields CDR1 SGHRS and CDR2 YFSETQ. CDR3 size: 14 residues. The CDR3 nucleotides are TGCGCCAGCAGCTTGGGTAGGACTGACTACGAGCAGTACTTC. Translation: CASSLGRTDYEQYF. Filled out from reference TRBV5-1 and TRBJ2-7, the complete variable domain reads KAGVTQTPRYLIKTRGQQVTLSCSPISGHRSVSWYQQTPGQGLQFLFEYFSETQRNKGNFPGRFSGRQFSNSRSEMNVSTLELGDSALYLCASSLGRTDYEQYFGPGTRLTVT.

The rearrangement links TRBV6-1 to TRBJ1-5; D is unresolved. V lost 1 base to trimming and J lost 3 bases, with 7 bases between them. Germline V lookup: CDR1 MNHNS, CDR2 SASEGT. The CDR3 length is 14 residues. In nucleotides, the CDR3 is TGTGCCAGCAGTGAAGGGAGAATCAATCAGCCCCAGCATTTT. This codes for CASSEGRINQPQHF.

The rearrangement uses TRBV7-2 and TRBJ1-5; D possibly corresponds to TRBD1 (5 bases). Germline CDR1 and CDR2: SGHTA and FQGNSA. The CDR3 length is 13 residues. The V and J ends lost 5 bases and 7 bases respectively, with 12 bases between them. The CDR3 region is CASSPQGGQPQHF. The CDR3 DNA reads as TGTGCCAGCAGCCCGCAGGGCGGCCAGCCCCAGCATTTT.

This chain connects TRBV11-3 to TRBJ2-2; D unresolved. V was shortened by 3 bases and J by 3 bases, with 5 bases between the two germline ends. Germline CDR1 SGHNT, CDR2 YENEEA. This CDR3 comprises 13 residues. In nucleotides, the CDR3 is TGTGCCAGCAGCTTCCGAGACACCGGGGAGCTGTTTTTT. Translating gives CASSFRDTGELFF.

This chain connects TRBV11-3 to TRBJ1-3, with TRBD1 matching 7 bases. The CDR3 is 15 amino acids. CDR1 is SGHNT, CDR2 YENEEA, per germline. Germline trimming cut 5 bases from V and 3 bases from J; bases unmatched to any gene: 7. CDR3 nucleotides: TGTGCCAGCAGCCAAATGGGACAGCTTGGAAACACCATATATTTT. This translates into CASSQMGQLGNTIYF.

CDR3 nucleotide sequence: TGTGCCTCCAGGGGGGCCACACAAACCTCCTACGAGCAGTACTTC. Translated: CASRGATQTSYEQYF. The rearrangement uses TRBV10-3 and TRBJ2-7, with D perhaps TRBD1 (7 bases). Trimming cost V 11 bases and J 0 bases, with 20 bases left between them. Germline V gene data show CDR1 as ENHRY and CDR2 as SYGVKD. This CDR3 comprises 15 residues.

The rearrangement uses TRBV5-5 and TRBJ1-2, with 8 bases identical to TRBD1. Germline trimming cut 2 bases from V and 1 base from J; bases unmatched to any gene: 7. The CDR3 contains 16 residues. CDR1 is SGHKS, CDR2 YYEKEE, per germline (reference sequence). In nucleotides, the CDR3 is TGTGCCAGCAGCTTATCGGACAGGGTTCTTAACTATGGCTACACCTTC. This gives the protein CASSLSDRVLNYGYTF.

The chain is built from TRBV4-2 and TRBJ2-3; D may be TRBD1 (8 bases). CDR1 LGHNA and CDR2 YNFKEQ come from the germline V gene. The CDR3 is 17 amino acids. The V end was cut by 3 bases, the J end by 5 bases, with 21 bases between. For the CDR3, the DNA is TGTGCCAGCAGCCAGAGGGGGGGCAGGGGGCAGGGAGATACGCAGTATTTT. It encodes CASSQRGGRGQGDTQYF.

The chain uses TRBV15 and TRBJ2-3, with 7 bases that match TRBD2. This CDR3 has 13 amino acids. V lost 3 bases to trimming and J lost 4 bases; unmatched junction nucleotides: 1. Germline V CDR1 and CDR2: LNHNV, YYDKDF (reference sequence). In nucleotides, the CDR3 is TGTGCCACCAGCAGGGGGGGGGCAGATACGCAGTATTTT. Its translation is CATSRGGADTQYF.

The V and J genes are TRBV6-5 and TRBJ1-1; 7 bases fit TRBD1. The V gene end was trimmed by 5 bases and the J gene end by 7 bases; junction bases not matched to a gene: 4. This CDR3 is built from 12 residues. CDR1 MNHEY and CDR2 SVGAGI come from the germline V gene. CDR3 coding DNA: TGTGCCAGCAGTCTACAGGGGAATGAAGCTTTCTTT. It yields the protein CASSLQGNEAFF.

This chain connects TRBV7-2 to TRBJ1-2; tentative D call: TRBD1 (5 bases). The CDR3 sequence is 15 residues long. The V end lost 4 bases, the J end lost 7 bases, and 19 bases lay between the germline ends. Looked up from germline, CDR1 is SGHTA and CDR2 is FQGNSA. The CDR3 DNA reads TGTGCCAGCAGCTCGTCGGGCAGATCGGGGGGTGGCTACACCTTC. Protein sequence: CASSSSGRSGGGYTF.

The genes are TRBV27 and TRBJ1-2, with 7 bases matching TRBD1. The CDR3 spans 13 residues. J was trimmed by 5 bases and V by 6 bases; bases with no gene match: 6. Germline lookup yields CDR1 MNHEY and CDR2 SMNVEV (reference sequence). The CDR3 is CASRRDSEYGYTF. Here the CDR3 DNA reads TGTGCCAGCAGGAGGGACAGCGAGTATGGCTACACCTTC.

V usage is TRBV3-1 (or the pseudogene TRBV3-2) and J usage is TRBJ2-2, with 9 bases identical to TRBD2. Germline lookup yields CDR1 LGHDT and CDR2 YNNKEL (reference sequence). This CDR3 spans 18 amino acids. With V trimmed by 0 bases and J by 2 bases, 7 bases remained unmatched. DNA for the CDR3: TGTGCCAGCAGCCAAGACATCGCGGGGGGGGCCAACACCGGGGAGCTGTTTTTT. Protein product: CASSQDIAGGANTGELFF.

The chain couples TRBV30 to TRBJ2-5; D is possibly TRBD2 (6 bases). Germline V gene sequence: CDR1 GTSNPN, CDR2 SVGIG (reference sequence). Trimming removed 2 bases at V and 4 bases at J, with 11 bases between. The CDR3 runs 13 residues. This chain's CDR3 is CAWSRLRGETQYF. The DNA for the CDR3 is TGTGCCTGGAGTCGGCTGCGGGGAGAGACCCAGTACTTC.

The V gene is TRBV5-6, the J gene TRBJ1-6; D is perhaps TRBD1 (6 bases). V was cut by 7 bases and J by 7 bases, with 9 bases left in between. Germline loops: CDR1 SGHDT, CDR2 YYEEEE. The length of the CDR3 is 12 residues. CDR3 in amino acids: CASGQSNSPLHF. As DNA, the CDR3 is TGTGCCAGCGGACAGTCAAATTCACCCCTCCACTTT.

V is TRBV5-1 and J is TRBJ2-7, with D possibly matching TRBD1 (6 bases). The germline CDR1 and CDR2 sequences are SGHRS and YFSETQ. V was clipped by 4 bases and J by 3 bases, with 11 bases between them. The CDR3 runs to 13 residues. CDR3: CASSPDRNYEQYF. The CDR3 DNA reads TGCGCCAGCAGCCCGGACAGAAACTACGAGCAGTACTTC.

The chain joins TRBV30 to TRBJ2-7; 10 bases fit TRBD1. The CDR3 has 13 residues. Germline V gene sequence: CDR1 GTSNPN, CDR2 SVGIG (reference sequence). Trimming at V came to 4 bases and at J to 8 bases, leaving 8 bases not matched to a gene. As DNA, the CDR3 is TGTGCCTGGACTGCGGACAGGGGGGGGAAGCAGTACTTC. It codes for CAWTADRGGKQYF.

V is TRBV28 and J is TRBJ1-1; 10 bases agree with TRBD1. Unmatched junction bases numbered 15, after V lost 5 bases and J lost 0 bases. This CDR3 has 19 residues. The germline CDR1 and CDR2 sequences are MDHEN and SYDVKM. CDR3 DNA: TGTGCCAGCAGTCTAGCCGGGACAGGGGCTGGAGTGGTGAACACTGAAGCTTTCTTT. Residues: CASSLAGTGAGVVNTEAFF. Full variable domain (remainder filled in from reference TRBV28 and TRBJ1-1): DVKVTQSSRYLVKRTGEKVFLECVQDMDHENMFWYRQDPGLGLRLIYFSYDVKMKEKGDIPEGYSVSREKKERFSLILESASTNQTSMYLCASSLAGTGAGVVNTEAFFGQGTRLTVV.

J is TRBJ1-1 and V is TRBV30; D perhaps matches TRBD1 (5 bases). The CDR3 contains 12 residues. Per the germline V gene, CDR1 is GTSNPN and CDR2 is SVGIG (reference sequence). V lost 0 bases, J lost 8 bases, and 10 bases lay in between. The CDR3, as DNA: TGTGCCTGGAGTGTACAACGGGGGGAAGCTTTCTTT. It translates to CAWSVQRGEAFF. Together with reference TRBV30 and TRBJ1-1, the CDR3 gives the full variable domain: SQTIHQWPATLVQPVGSPLSLECTVEGTSNPNLYWYRQAAGRGLQLLFYSVGIGQISSEVPQNLSASRPQDRQFILSSKKLLLSDSGFYLCAWSVQRGEAFFGQGTRLTVV.

The CDR3 DNA reads TGTGCCAGTACCCACAAAAGGACAGTGAACACCGGGGAGCTGTTTTTT. This gives the protein CASTHKRTVNTGELFF. This rearrangement joins TRBV19 to TRBJ2-2; D is possibly TRBD1 (6 bases). Trimming pared 7 bases from V and 1 base from J, leaving 16 bases between. This CDR3 has 16 residues. Per the germline V gene, CDR1 is LNHDA and CDR2 is SQIVND (reference sequence).

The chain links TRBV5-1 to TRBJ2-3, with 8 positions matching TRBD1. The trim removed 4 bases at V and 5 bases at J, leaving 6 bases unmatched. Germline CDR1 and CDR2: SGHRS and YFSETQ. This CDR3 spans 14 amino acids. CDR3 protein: CASSPGQGRDTQYF. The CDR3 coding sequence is TGCGCCAGCAGCCCAGGACAGGGCAGAGATACGCAGTATTTT.